Listed here are 2 T cell receptor beta chains from one sample, sequenced in a study of blood T cells in healthy people across ages. PCR was performed a second time for 7 to 11 cycles using a sample-barcoded 5' primer and a J-beta primer mix. One entry per CDR3 protein, called by TCRdb with MiXCR from the 5' RACE reads. The sample has roughly 800,000 distinct CDR3 sequences; roughly 25% are singletons. This sample also belongs to another study, concerning T cells of mothers and their children.

The specimen sequenced was blood. The receptors were gathered from a boy aged 5 to 17 in good health.

This clonotype was seen repeatedly, ten times or more. This sequence joins TRBV12-3 or TRBV12-4 and TRBJ1-5, with 8 bases fitting TRBD1. V gave up 6 bases and J gave up 5 bases; unmatched junction bases: 6. The CDR3 contains 14 residues. The CDR3 region is CASSLTGGDQPQHF. The CDR3 DNA sequence: TGTGCCAGCAGCCTAACAGGGGGGGATCAGCCCCAGCATTTT.

The J gene is TRBJ1-5, the V gene TRBV27, with no clear D. V was pared by 4 bases and J by 11 bases, with 12 bases between. CDR1 and CDR2 from the germline V gene are MNHEY and SMNVEV (reference sequence). The CDR3 runs 12 residues. The CDR3 nucleotides are TGTGCCAGCAGTTCGGCGGGAGCTGCCCAGCATTTT. Its translation: CASSSAGAAQHF.